These 26 T cell receptor beta chains were sequenced from one sample in a study of T cell repertoires in cytomegalovirus infection. Via MiXCR, TCRdb re-called the reads, giving one row per CDR3 protein. The table shows 510,000 or so distinct CDR3 sequences, with less than 30% occurring only once. The source material was PBMCs. Every receptor here comes from a human donor in good health (CMV status not recorded). Some clones in this sample may be carry-over from other donors' samples.

The chain uses TRBV27 and TRBJ2-1; unclear D gene. The V gene's germline CDR1 is MNHEY and CDR2 SMNVEV (reference sequence). CDR3 length: 15 amino acids. V lost 6 bases to trimming and J lost 7 bases, with 19 bases between them. The CDR3, as DNA: TGTGCCAGCAGGGTGGGCCCAGTCGGCATTAATGAGCAGTTCTTC. Amino acid sequence: CASRVGPVGINEQFF.

Only a few counts were recorded for this clonotype. The V call is TRBV7-2, the J call TRBJ2-3, with 9 nucleotides matching TRBD2. After removal of 4 bases from V and 4 bases from J, the junction contained 6 bases not matched to a gene. The germline CDR1 and CDR2 sequences are SGHTA and FQGNSA. CDR3 length: 15 amino acids. The CDR3 DNA reads as TGTGCCAGCAGCTGGAGACTAGCGGTAGCAGATACGCAGTATTTT. Amino acid sequence: CASSWRLAVADTQYF.

This clonotype was detected many times. The CDR3 nucleotides are TGTGCCAGCAGTTCTATCACGGTCGGCACAGATACGCAGTATTTT. Its translation: CASSSITVGTDTQYF. The chain is built from TRBV6-1 and TRBJ2-3; D call uncertain. The germline V gene has CDR1 MNHNS and CDR2 SASEGT. V shed 5 bases and J shed 1 base, with 13 bases lying between them. The CDR3 sequence is 15 residues long.

The chain employs TRBV29-1 and TRBJ1-5, with unresolved D. The V gene's germline CDR1 is SQVTM and CDR2 ANQGSEA. The CDR3 runs 14 residues. Trimming removed 6 bases from V and 0 bases from J, with 12 bases in between. The DNA for the CDR3 is TGCAGCGTGGGAACAAGTAATAGCAATCAGCCCCAGCATTTT. It codes for CSVGTSNSNQPQHF. Full variable domain (missing parts from reference TRBV29-1 and TRBJ1-5): SAVISQKPSRDICQRGTSLTIQCQVDSQVTMMFWYRQQPGQSLTLIATANQGSEATYESGFVIDKFPISRPNLTFSTLTVSNMSPEDSSIYLCSVGTSNSNQPQHFGDGTRLSIL.

This chain uses TRBV20-1 with TRBJ2-3; 11 bases match TRBD2. V lost 5 bases, J lost 2 bases, and 6 bases stayed unmatched. CDR3 size: 15 residues. CDR1 DFQATT and CDR2 SNEGSKA come from the germline V gene (reference sequence). The chain's CDR3 is CSARGTSGHTDTQYF. The CDR3 DNA sequence: TGCAGTGCTCGGGGGACTAGCGGACACACAGATACGCAGTATTTT.

The chain has TRBV6-4 and TRBJ1-1; possibly TRBD1 for D (5 bases). The V end lost 6 bases, the J end lost 6 bases, and 17 bases lay between the germline ends. The CDR3 totals 14 residues. Germline V gene sequence: CDR1 MRHNA, CDR2 SNTAGT. The CDR3, as DNA: TGTGCCAGCAGCAGGGACTTTACTACACCTGAAGCTTTCTTT. Translated: CASSRDFTTPEAFF.

This clonotype was counted many times. V and J are TRBV7-9 and TRBJ2-5; 12 nucleotides align to TRBD2. CDR3 length equals 19 residues. Germline trimming cut 1 base from V and 0 bases from J; bases unmatched to any gene: 9. In germline, CDR1 is SEHNR, CDR2 FQNEAQ (reference sequence). The CDR3 sequence: CASSLVALAGGRYQETQYF. DNA for the CDR3: TGTGCCAGCAGCTTAGTGGCACTAGCGGGAGGCCGGTACCAAGAGACCCAGTACTTC.

There are a few counts of this clonotype. V usage is TRBV4-1 and J usage is TRBJ2-7; 7 bases are shared with TRBD2. The V gene end was trimmed by 0 bases and the J gene end by 7 bases; junction bases not matched to a gene: 18. This CDR3 has 18 residues. Germline V CDR1 and CDR2: MGHRA, YSYEKL. For the CDR3, the DNA is TGCGCCAGCAGCCAAGAGGAGTCGCGGGAGCGGAGAGTGAGGGAGCAGTACGTC. Translation: CASSQEESRERRVREQYV.

This clonotype was counted ten times or more. The genes are TRBV7-6 and TRBJ2-5; 8 bases agree with TRBD2. This CDR3 comprises 15 residues. V gave up 6 bases and J gave up 4 bases; unmatched junction bases: 10. Germline V gene lookup returns CDR1 SGHVS and CDR2 FNYEAQ. CDR3 sequence: CASREFSGTSETQYF. The CDR3, as DNA: TGTGCCAGCAGGGAGTTTAGCGGGACGTCAGAGACCCAGTACTTC.

This chain uses TRBV2 with TRBJ2-3; TRBD1 is a possible D gene (6 bases). The CDR3 contains 15 residues. V lost 6 bases to trimming and J lost 2 bases, with 15 bases between them. Germline V gene lookup returns CDR1 SNHLY and CDR2 FYNNEI. The DNA for the CDR3 is TGTGCCAGCAGGGGGACATCGACACCCACAGATACGCAGTATTTT. Its protein is CASRGTSTPTDTQYF.

A single count supports this clonotype. V gene TRBV30 combines with J gene TRBJ2-1, with TRBD2 matching over 9 bases. In germline, CDR1 is GTSNPN, CDR2 SVGIG (reference sequence). Trimming removed 0 bases from V and 9 bases from J; junction bases left unmatched: 12. CDR3 length: 16 residues. The chain's CDR3 is CAWSVQVSSGTGEQFF. The CDR3 DNA sequence: TGTGCCTGGAGTGTACAGGTGTCTAGCGGGACGGGTGAGCAGTTCTTC.

Ten or more counts support this clonotype. The chain employs TRBV7-6 and TRBJ1-1; the D gene is possibly TRBD1 (5 bases). This CDR3 spans 16 amino acids. Germline CDR1 is SGHVS and CDR2 is FNYEAQ. Trimming took off 1 base at V and 0 bases at J, with 12 bases between the two ends. DNA for the CDR3: TGTGCCAGCAGCTTAGAGGGGTGGAACATGAACACTGAAGCTTTCTTT. It translates to CASSLEGWNMNTEAFF.

There are a few counts of this clonotype. The chain links TRBV6-5 to TRBJ2-4, with 8 positions matching TRBD2. Per the germline V gene, CDR1 is MNHEY and CDR2 is SVGAGI. With 5 bases clipped from V and 1 base from J, the junction kept 7 bases outside the gene matches. The CDR3 is made up of 16 amino acids. This CDR3 is CASSPWGGRAKNIQYF. In DNA, the CDR3 is TGTGCCAGCAGTCCCTGGGGCGGGAGGGCCAAAAACATTCAGTACTTC.

The genes are TRBV29-1 and TRBJ1-2, with no clear D. Germline values: CDR1 SQVTM, CDR2 ANQGSEA. Trimming shortened V by 1 base and J by 6 bases, and 15 bases separated the two germline ends. CDR3 length: 14 residues. CDR3 loop: CSVEGGEAENGYTF. The CDR3 DNA reads TGCAGCGTTGAAGGGGGAGAGGCGGAGAATGGCTACACCTTC.

This clonotype was observed a few times. The CDR3 DNA reads as TGTGCTAGTGGTCCCGGATCGGTTAACACTGAAGCTTTCTTT. Residues: CASGPGSVNTEAFF. This chain connects TRBV12-5 to TRBJ1-1; unclear D gene. CDR3 length equals 14 residues. Germline values: CDR1 LGHNT, CDR2 FRNRAP. V was shortened by 5 bases and J by 2 bases, with 12 bases between the two germline ends.

This clonotype appeared a few times. The chain employs TRBV7-6 and TRBJ2-3; 9 bases are a match to TRBD2. The CDR3 totals 17 residues. Germline loops: CDR1 SGHVS, CDR2 FNYEAQ. V lost 1 base to trimming and J lost 5 bases; unmatched junction nucleotides: 10. The CDR3 protein is CASSLVLAGGSGDTQYF. The CDR3 coding sequence is TGTGCCAGCAGCTTAGTTCTGGCGGGAGGGTCTGGAGATACGCAGTATTTT.

The chain links TRBV29-1 to TRBJ2-7, with D possibly TRBD1 on 5 matching bases. Germline V lookup: CDR1 SQVTM, CDR2 ANQGSEA. This CDR3 is 13 amino acids long. V was clipped by 3 bases and J by 0 bases, with 9 bases between them. The DNA of the CDR3 is TGCAGCGTTGATACAGGCGGCTCCTACGAGCAGTACTTC. This translates into CSVDTGGSYEQYF.

Only a few counts were recorded for this clonotype. The chain couples TRBV12-3 or TRBV12-4 to TRBJ2-1; D unresolved. The CDR3 is 14 amino acids. Deletions cut 0 bases from V and 7 bases from J, with 10 bases between. The CDR3 region has the DNA TGTGCCAGCAGTTTAGCCCCACAGAAAAATGAGCAGTTCTTC. This translates into CASSLAPQKNEQFF.

This chain connects TRBV19 to TRBJ2-2, with 7 bases that match TRBD2. The germline CDR1 and CDR2 sequences are LNHDA and SQIVND (reference sequence). V shed 2 bases and J 2 bases; nucleotides not matched to a gene: 5. The CDR3 covers 16 residues. The CDR3 loop is CASSIWGGANTGELFF. The CDR3 nucleotides read TGTGCCAGTAGTATATGGGGGGGAGCTAACACCGGGGAGCTGTTTTTT.

The chain is built from TRBV4-1 and TRBJ2-1, with TRBD2 matching over 9 bases. The germline V gene has CDR1 MGHRA and CDR2 YSYEKL. CDR3 length: 17 amino acids. The V segment lost 0 bases and the J segment 6 bases; nucleotides outside the gene matches: 9. The CDR3 region has the DNA TGCGCCAGCAGCCAAGATTTATTGCGGGAGGGCCGCAATGAGCAGTTCTTC. This translates into CASSQDLLREGRNEQFF.

The gene calls are TRBV27 and TRBJ1-2; 7 bases match TRBD1. Germline V gene data show CDR1 as MNHEY and CDR2 as SMNVEV (reference sequence). V was pared by 6 bases and J by 0 bases, with 10 bases of the junction left unmatched. The CDR3 contains 16 residues. CDR3 region: CASSTLGDSSNYGYTF. CDR3 nucleotides: TGTGCCAGCAGCACCCTGGGGGACAGCTCTAACTATGGCTACACCTTC.

The V call is TRBV7-2, the J call TRBJ1-2; D remains ambiguous. Deletions cut 5 bases from V and 4 bases from J, with 20 bases between. The CDR3 spans 16 residues. CDR1 and CDR2 from the germline V gene are SGHTA and FQGNSA. Here the CDR3 reads CASSPWAGAGSYGYTF. The CDR3 coding sequence is TGTGCCAGCAGCCCCTGGGCCGGAGCTGGGAGCTATGGCTACACCTTC.

This clonotype was observed a handful of times. CDR3 protein: CASSVGLAVAKNIQYF. The DNA for the CDR3 is TGTGCCAGCAGCGTGGGACTAGCGGTAGCCAAAAACATTCAGTACTTC. This sequence joins TRBV7-9 and TRBJ2-4; 11 bases are a match to TRBD2. Germline CDR1 and CDR2: SEHNR and FQNEAQ (reference sequence). This CDR3 contains 16 residues. The V and J ends lost 5 bases and 0 bases, in that order; junction bases with no gene match: 3.

About this clonotype itself: This could be a read error, since a much larger clone is one nucleotide away. The chain is built from TRBV7-2 and TRBJ2-5, with no clear D. Trimming shortened V by 6 bases and J by 4 bases, and 12 bases separated the two germline ends. The germline gives CDR1 SGHTA, CDR2 FQGNSA. This CDR3 contains 13 residues. The CDR3 DNA reads TGTGCCAGCAGGCGGTTCCCCAGAGAGACCCAGTACTTC. The encoded protein is CASRRFPRETQYF.

This clonotype was seen only a few times. Germline is not matched at one junction end, which may reflect a read error. The V gene is TRBV5-5, the J gene TRBJ2-2; 9 bases map to TRBD1. Germline V gene sequence: CDR1 SGHKS, CDR2 YYEKEE (reference sequence). The CDR3 totals 17 residues. The CDR3 sequence: CASSLAGTGRSTGELFF. The CDR3 nucleotides read TGTGCCAGCAGTTTGGCCGGGACAGGGAGGAGCACCGGGGAGCTGTTTTTT.

This clonotype was counted ten times or more. This chain uses TRBV6-1 with TRBJ1-2; 7 positions match TRBD1. Germline V gives CDR1 MNHNS, CDR2 SASEGT. The ends lost 5 bases at V and 7 bases at J; junction bases unmatched: 13. The CDR3 has 15 residues. The CDR3 loop is CASSPSRTGLRGYTF. CDR3 bases: TGTGCCAGCAGTCCCTCCCGGACAGGCTTACGTGGCTACACCTTC.